The source of this T cell receptor beta chain is a study of control samples from healthy donors and cancer patients. Germline CDR1 LGHDT, CDR2 YNNKEL (reference sequence). The CDR3 has 13 residues. Trimming removed 4 bases from V and 2 bases from J, with 8 bases in between. This table comes from immunoSEQ multiplex PCR, and its TCRdb copy is limited to in-frame clones, with some not included. Here the sample spans 120,000 or so clones, about 89% being singletons. Sequencing used blood. This TCR derives from a man aged 55 to 70 in good health. The chain combines TRBV3-1 (or the pseudogene TRBV3-2) with TRBJ1-2; D gene ambiguous. The CDR3 here is CASSRTGNYGYTF. CDR3 nucleotide sequence: TGTGCCAGCAGCCGGACGGGAAACTATGGCTACACCTTC.